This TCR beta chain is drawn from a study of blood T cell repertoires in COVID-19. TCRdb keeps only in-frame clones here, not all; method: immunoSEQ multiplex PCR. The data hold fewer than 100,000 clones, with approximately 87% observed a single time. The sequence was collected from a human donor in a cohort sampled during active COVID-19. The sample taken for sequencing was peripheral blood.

The CDR3 coding sequence is TGTGCCAGCAGCTTAGGGCTAGCGGCCGGAGAGCAGTTCTTC. Translation gives CASSLGLAAGEQFF. This rearrangement joins TRBV7-3 to TRBJ2-1, with 7 positions matching TRBD2. This CDR3 has 14 amino acids. Looked up from germline, CDR1 is SGHTA and CDR2 is FQGTGA. J was trimmed by 10 bases and V by 2 bases; bases with no gene match: 8.